These 19 T cell receptor beta chains were sequenced from one sample in a study of siplizumab effects on memory and regulatory T cells. Assay: immunoSEQ multiplex PCR; the TCRdb copy retains only in-frame clones and omits some. Of 45,000 to 60,000 clones listed, roughly 87% are singletons. The sample consisted of naive CD8+ T cells sorted from blood. The receptors come from a human donor in good health.

This chain uses TRBV5-1 with TRBJ1-2; the D gene is possibly TRBD1 (6 bases). The germline V gene encodes CDR1 SGHRS and CDR2 YFSETQ. With 4 bases removed from V and 6 bases from J, the gap between germline ends came to 16 bases. The CDR3 has 14 residues. The CDR3 is CASSVGTPRDGYTF. The CDR3 bases are TGCGCCAGCAGCGTCGGGACACCCCGGGATGGCTACACCTTC. Combining the CDR3 with reference TRBV5-1 and TRBJ1-2 gives the whole variable domain KAGVTQTPRYLIKTRGQQVTLSCSPISGHRSVSWYQQTPGQGLQFLFEYFSETQRNKGNFPGRFSGRQFSNSRSEMNVSTLELGDSALYLCASSVGTPRDGYTFGSGTRLTVV.

V and J are TRBV27 and TRBJ1-2; D possibly corresponds to TRBD1 (6 bases). Germline CDR1 is MNHEY and CDR2 is SMNVEV (reference sequence). V lost 8 bases and J 4 bases, leaving 11 bases between the germline ends. The CDR3 consists of 12 residues. For the CDR3, the DNA is TGTGCCAGCGGGGGGCCAGGCTATGGCTACACCTTC. Residues: CASGGPGYGYTF.

The chain links TRBV19 to TRBJ2-1, with 10 bases that match TRBD2. The germline gives CDR1 LNHDA, CDR2 SQIVND (reference sequence). Trimming took 6 bases from V and 6 from J; bases not matched to a gene: 5. This CDR3 region has 14 residues. CDR3 region: CASRWTSGVNEQFF. CDR3 nucleotide sequence: TGTGCCAGTAGATGGACTAGCGGCGTCAATGAGCAGTTCTTC.

This rearrangement joins TRBV5-1 to TRBJ2-7; 12 bases agree with TRBD2. Germline assignment: CDR1 SGHRS and CDR2 YFSETQ. Trimming took 5 bases from V and 0 from J; bases not matched to a gene: 6. This CDR3 is built from 16 residues. CDR3 sequence: CASSGLAGLGSYEQYF. Here the CDR3 DNA reads TGCGCCAGCAGTGGACTAGCGGGGTTGGGCTCCTACGAGCAGTACTTC.

The chain is built from TRBV9 and TRBJ2-7, with D perhaps matching TRBD2 (5 bases). The CDR3 contains 15 residues. Per the germline V gene, CDR1 is SGDLS and CDR2 is YYNGEE. Trimming took 0 bases from V and 5 from J, leaving 15 bases between them. As DNA, the CDR3 is TGTGCCAGCAGCGTAGGAGTTTTGGTCGGGAACGAGCAGTACTTC. Protein: CASSVGVLVGNEQYF.

The CDR3 DNA reads TGTGCCAGCAGCTTGGGCCTAGCGGGGTCGGTCGGGGAGCTGTTTTTT. Translation gives CASSLGLAGSVGELFF. The rearrangement links TRBV5-4 to TRBJ2-2; 9 bases agree with TRBD2. Germline CDR1 and CDR2: SGHNT and YYREEE (reference sequence). Unmatched junction bases numbered 7, after V lost 0 bases and J lost 7 bases. The CDR3 is made up of 16 amino acids.

Here the CDR3 reads CASSVAAGADEQYF. The DNA for the CDR3 is TGTGCCAGCAGCGTAGCAGCAGGGGCGGACGAGCAGTACTTC. The V and J genes are TRBV9 and TRBJ2-7, with TRBD1 as a possible D gene (6 bases). There are 14 residues in the CDR3. Trimming took 0 bases from V and 5 from J, leaving 12 bases between them. Germline V gene sequence: CDR1 SGDLS, CDR2 YYNGEE.

V usage is TRBV7-2 and J usage is TRBJ2-7; 9 bases line up with TRBD2. Germline V gives CDR1 SGHTA, CDR2 FQGNSA. The CDR3 extends over 15 amino acids. The trim removed 8 bases at V and 3 bases at J, leaving 11 bases unmatched. CDR3 residues: CASGSPSGTLYEQYF. DNA of the CDR3: TGTGCCAGCGGATCCCCTAGCGGGACTCTCTACGAGCAGTACTTC.

This clone was detected once. The rearrangement joins TRBV11-2 to TRBJ2-2; D gene ambiguous. This CDR3 comprises 13 residues. The V end was cut by 8 bases, the J end by 4 bases, with 11 bases between. Germline CDR1 reads SGHAT; CDR2 reads FQNNGV. The CDR3 DNA reads as TGTGCCAGCGGTTTCATGGGCACCGGGGAGCTGTTTTTT. It codes for CASGFMGTGELFF.

The chain links TRBV4-1 to TRBJ2-7; no firm D call. Germline loops: CDR1 MGHRA, CDR2 YSYEKL. The CDR3 has 13 residues. Trimming cost V 0 bases and J 0 bases, with 3 bases left between them. CDR3 in amino acids: CASSQDFSYEQYF. In DNA form, the CDR3 reads TGCGCCAGCAGCCAAGATTTCTCCTACGAGCAGTACTTC.

The V call is TRBV7-9, the J call TRBJ2-7; 12 positions match TRBD1. In germline, CDR1 is SEHNR, CDR2 FQNEAQ (reference sequence). The CDR3 has 15 residues. V trimming: 4 bases; J trimming: 7 bases; junction bases outside the gene matches: 8. The CDR3 region is CASSSTGTGGEEQYF. DNA for the CDR3: TGTGCCAGCAGCTCAACCGGGACAGGGGGCGAGGAGCAGTACTTC.

This chain connects TRBV6-1 to TRBJ2-7; D gene ambiguous. This CDR3 is built from 13 residues. Trimming shortened V by 2 bases and J by 2 bases, and 7 bases separated the two germline ends. Germline V CDR1 and CDR2: MNHNS, SASEGT. The CDR3 DNA reads TGTGCCAGCAGTGAACGGATTACCTACGAGCAGTACTTC. It specifies CASSERITYEQYF.

The rearrangement uses TRBV9 and TRBJ1-4, with D maybe TRBD1 (6 bases). The CDR3 totals 17 residues. Germline-derived CDR1 and CDR2 are SGDLS and YYNGEE. V was pared by 4 bases and J by 3 bases, with 19 bases between. The CDR3 spells CASSPWDTGNPNEKLFF. CDR3 in DNA: TGTGCCAGCAGCCCATGGGACACCGGAAACCCTAATGAAAAACTGTTTTTT.

J is TRBJ1-1 and V is TRBV6-5, with D perhaps matching TRBD1 (5 bases). The V gene's germline CDR1 is MNHEY and CDR2 SVGAGI. The V gene lost 2 bases and the J gene lost 1 base, with 8 bases spanning the gap. CDR3 length: 14 amino acids. CDR3 sequence: CASSYTGPNTEAFF. CDR3 bases: TGTGCCAGCAGTTACACAGGTCCGAACACTGAAGCTTTCTTT.

The chain is built from TRBV2 and TRBJ1-1, with 8 bases fitting TRBD1. Looked up from germline, CDR1 is SNHLY and CDR2 is FYNNEI. This CDR3 contains 13 residues. Trimming at V came to 6 bases and at J to 7 bases, leaving 7 bases not matched to a gene. CDR3 loop: CASSGQGNYEAFF. The CDR3 DNA is TGTGCCAGCAGCGGACAGGGCAATTATGAAGCTTTCTTT.

The CDR3 sequence is CASSFQSIAETSTDTQYF. CDR3 DNA sequence: TGTGCCAGCAGTTTTCAGTCGATAGCGGAGACTAGCACAGATACGCAGTATTTT. V is TRBV28 and J is TRBJ2-3; a possible D gene is TRBD2 (6 bases). The V end lost 3 bases, the J end lost 0 bases, and 19 bases lay between the germline ends. The germline gives CDR1 MDHEN, CDR2 SYDVKM. The CDR3 is made up of 18 amino acids.

V and J are TRBV4-1 and TRBJ1-4, with TRBD1 matching 10 bases. The V segment lost 4 bases and the J segment 5 bases; nucleotides outside the gene matches: 7. This CDR3 is built from 16 residues. Germline loops: CDR1 MGHRA, CDR2 YSYEKL. Here the CDR3 DNA reads TGCGCCAGCAGCCCGAGACAGGGGGCGGGAAATGAAAAACTGTTTTTT. Encoded protein: CASSPRQGAGNEKLFF.

This chain links TRBV13 with TRBJ1-4; TRBD1 might be the D (5 bases). V lost 2 bases and J 7 bases, leaving 17 bases between the germline ends. Per germline, CDR1 PRHDT and CDR2 FYEKMQ (reference sequence). This CDR3 region has 16 residues. The CDR3 DNA reads TGTGCCAGCAGCTTAAGGGGACTCAGGGCGGGTGAAAAACTGTTTTTT. This codes for CASSLRGLRAGEKLFF.

V usage is TRBV10-2 and J usage is TRBJ2-7, with 10 bases identical to TRBD1. Germline CDR1 WSHSY, CDR2 SAAADI. This CDR3 contains 13 residues. Trimming took 10 bases from V and 2 from J; bases not matched to a gene: 5. The CDR3 spells CANDRGRTYEQYF. Written as DNA, the CDR3 is TGCGCCAATGACAGGGGGCGGACCTACGAGCAGTACTTC.